A single T cell receptor beta chain is shown here with its context. The sample belongs to a study of blood T cell repertoires in COVID-19. Sequenced by immunoSEQ multiplex PCR; TCRdb stores in-frame clones only, minus some. The sample consists of 85,000 to 130,000 clones, roughly four fifths of them appearing once. The V and J ends lost 4 bases and 3 bases respectively, with 10 bases between them. Germline values: CDR1 SGHRS, CDR2 YFSETQ. CDR3 length: 14 residues. The clonotype comes from a woman aged 55-75 years with acute or convalescent COVID-19. Material for sequencing was peripheral blood. This chain uses TRBV5-1 with TRBJ1-4, with D perhaps TRBD1 (6 bases). The CDR3 sequence: CASSKDSSNEKLFF. The CDR3 bases are TGCGCCAGCAGCAAGGACAGTTCTAATGAAAAACTGTTTTTT.